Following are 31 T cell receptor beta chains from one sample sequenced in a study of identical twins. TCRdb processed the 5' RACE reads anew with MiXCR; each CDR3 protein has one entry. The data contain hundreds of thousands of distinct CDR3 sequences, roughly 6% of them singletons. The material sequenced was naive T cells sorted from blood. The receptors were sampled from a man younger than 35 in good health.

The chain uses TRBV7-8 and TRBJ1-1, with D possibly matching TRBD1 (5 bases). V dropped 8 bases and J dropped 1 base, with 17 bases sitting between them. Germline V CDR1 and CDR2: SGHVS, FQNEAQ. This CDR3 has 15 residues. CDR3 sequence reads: CASCTSGRGNTEAFF. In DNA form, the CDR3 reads TGTGCCAGCTGTACTTCGGGACGGGGGAACACTGAAGCTTTCTTT.

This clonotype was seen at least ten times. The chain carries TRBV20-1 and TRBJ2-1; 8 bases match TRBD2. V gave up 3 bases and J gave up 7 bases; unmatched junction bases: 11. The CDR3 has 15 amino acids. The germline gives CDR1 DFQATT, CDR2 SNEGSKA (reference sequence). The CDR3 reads CSASIPGGPSNEQFF. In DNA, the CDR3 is TGCAGTGCTAGTATTCCGGGAGGGCCGTCTAATGAGCAGTTCTTC.

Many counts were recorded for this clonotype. The CDR3 DNA is TGTGCCAGTAGCGAATATACGGGCGTTTACAATGAGCAGTTCTTC. Translated: CASSEYTGVYNEQFF. The V and J genes are TRBV19 and TRBJ2-1; D is undetermined. Germline V CDR1 and CDR2: LNHDA, SQIVND (reference sequence). V was shortened by 6 bases and J by 4 bases, with 16 bases between the two germline ends. This CDR3 is built from 15 residues.

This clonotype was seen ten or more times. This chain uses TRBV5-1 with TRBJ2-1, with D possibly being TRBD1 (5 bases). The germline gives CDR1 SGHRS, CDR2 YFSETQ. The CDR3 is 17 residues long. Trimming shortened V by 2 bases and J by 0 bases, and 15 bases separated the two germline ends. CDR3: CASSFPMQGSSYNEQFF. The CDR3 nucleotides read TGCGCCAGCAGCTTCCCGATGCAGGGCAGCTCCTACAATGAGCAGTTCTTC.

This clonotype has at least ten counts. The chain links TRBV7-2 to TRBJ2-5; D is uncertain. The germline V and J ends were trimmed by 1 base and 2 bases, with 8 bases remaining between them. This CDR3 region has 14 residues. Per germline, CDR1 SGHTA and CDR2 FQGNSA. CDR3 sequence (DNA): TGTGCCAGCAGCTTAGGGTTTAGTCAAGAGACCCAGTACTTC. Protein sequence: CASSLGFSQETQYF.

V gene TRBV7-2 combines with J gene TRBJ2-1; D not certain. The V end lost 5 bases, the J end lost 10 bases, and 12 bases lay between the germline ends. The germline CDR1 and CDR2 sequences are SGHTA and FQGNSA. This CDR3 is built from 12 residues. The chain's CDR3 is CASSPWAREQFF. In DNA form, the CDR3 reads TGTGCCAGCAGCCCCTGGGCGCGGGAGCAGTTCTTC.

The CDR3 spells CASRTSQSQPQHF. CDR3 sequence (DNA): TGTGCCAGCAGGACTTCCCAGTCACAGCCCCAGCATTTT. This rearrangement joins TRBV27 to TRBJ1-5; D is unclear. CDR1 is MNHEY, CDR2 SMNVEV, per germline (reference sequence). V gave up 6 bases and J gave up 7 bases, with 13 bases separating them. The CDR3 extends over 13 amino acids.

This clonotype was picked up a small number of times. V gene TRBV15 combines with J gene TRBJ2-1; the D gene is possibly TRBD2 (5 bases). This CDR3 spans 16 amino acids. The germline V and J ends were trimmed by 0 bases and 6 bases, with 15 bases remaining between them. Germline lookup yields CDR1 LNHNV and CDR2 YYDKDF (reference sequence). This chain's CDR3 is CATSREVGVSANEQFF. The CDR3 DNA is TGTGCCACCAGCAGAGAGGTGGGAGTAAGCGCCAATGAGCAGTTCTTC.

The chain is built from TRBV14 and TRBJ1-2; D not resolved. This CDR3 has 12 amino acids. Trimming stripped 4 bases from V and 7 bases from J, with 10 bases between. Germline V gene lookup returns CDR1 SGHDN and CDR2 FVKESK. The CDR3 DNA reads TGTGCCAGCAGCCCACCGGGAGGTGGCTACACCTTC. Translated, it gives CASSPPGGGYTF.

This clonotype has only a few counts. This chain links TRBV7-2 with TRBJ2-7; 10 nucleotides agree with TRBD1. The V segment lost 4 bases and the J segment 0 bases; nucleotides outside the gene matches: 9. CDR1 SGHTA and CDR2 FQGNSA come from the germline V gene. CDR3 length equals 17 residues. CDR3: CASSSPDRGNPSYEQYF. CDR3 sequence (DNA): TGTGCCAGCAGCTCGCCGGACAGGGGGAATCCCTCCTACGAGCAGTACTTC.

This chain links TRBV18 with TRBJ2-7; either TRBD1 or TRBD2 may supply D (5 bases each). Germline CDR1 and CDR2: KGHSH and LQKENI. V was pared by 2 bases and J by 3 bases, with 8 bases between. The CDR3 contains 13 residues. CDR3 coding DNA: TGTGCCAGCTCACCAGAGGGGCTCTACGAGCAGTACTTC. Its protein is CASSPEGLYEQYF.

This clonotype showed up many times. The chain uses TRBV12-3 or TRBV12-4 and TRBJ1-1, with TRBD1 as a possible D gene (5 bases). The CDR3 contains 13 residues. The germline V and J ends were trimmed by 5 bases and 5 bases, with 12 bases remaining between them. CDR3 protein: CASSPWDETEAFF. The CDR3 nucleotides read TGTGCCAGCAGTCCTTGGGACGAGACTGAAGCTTTCTTT.

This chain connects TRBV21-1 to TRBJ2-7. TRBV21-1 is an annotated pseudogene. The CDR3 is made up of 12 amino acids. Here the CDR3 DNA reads TGTGCCAGCAGTAGGAGAGCATACGAGCAGTACGTC. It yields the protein CASSRRAYEQYV.

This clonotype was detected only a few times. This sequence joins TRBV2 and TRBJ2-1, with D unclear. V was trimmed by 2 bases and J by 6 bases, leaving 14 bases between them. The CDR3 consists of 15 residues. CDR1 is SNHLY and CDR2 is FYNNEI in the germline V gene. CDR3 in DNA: TGTGCCAGCAGTGAACTGGCTAGAATCGGCAATGAGCAGTTCTTC. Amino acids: CASSELARIGNEQFF. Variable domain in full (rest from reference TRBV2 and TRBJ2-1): EPEVTQTPSHQVTQMGQEVILRCVPISNHLYFYWYRQILGQKVEFLVSFYNNEISEKSEIFDDQFSVERPDGSNFTLKIRSTKLEDSAMYFCASSELARIGNEQFFGPGTRLTVL.

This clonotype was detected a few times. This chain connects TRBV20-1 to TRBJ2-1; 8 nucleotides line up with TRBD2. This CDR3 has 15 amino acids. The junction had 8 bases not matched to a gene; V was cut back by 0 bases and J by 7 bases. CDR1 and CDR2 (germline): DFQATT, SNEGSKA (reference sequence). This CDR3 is CSARDGASGHNEQFF. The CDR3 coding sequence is TGCAGTGCTAGAGATGGTGCTAGCGGGCATAATGAGCAGTTCTTC.

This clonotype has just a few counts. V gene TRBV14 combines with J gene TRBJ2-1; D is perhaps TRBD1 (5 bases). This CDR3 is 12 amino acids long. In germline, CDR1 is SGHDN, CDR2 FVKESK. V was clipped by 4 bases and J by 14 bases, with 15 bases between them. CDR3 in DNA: TGTGCCAGCAGCCGAGACCCCAGGGTAGAGTTCTTC. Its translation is CASSRDPRVEFF.

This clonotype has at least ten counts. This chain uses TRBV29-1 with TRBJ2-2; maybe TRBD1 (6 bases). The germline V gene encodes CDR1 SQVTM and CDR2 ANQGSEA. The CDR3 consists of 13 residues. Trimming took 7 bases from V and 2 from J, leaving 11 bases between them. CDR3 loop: CSGLQGNTGELFF. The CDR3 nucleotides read TGCAGCGGATTACAGGGTAACACCGGGGAGCTGTTTTTT.

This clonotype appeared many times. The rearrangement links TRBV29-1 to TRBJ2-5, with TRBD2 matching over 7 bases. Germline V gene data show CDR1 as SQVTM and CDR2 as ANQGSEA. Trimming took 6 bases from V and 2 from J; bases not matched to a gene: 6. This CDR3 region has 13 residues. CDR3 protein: CSVPRDYQETQYF. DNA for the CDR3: TGCAGCGTCCCCCGGGACTATCAAGAGACCCAGTACTTC. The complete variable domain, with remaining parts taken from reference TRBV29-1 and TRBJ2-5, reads SAVISQKPSRDICQRGTSLTIQCQVDSQVTMMFWYRQQPGQSLTLIATANQGSEATYESGFVIDKFPISRPNLTFSTLTVSNMSPEDSSIYLCSVPRDYQETQYFGPGTRLLVL.

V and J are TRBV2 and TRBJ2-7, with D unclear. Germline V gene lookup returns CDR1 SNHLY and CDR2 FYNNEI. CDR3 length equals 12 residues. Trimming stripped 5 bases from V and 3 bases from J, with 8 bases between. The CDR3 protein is CASSFPYYEQYF. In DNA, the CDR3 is TGTGCCAGCAGTTTTCCGTACTACGAGCAGTACTTC. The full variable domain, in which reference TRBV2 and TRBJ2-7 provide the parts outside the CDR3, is EPEVTQTPSHQVTQMGQEVILRCVPISNHLYFYWYRQILGQKVEFLVSFYNNEISEKSEIFDDQFSVERPDGSNFTLKIRSTKLEDSAMYFCASSFPYYEQYFGPGTRLTVT.

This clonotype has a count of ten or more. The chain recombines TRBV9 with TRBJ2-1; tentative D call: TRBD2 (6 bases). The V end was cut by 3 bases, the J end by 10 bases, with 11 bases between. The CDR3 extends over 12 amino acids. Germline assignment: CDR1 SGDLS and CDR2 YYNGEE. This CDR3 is CASSGVLAEQFF. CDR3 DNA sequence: TGTGCCAGCAGCGGGGTCCTAGCGGAGCAGTTCTTC.

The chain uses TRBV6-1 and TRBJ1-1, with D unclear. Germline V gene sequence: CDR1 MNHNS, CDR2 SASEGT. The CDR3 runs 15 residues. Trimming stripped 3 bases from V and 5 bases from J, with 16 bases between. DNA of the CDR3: TGTGCCAGCAGTGAGAGCTGGCTGCTGGGGACTGAAGCTTTCTTT. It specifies CASSESWLLGTEAFF.

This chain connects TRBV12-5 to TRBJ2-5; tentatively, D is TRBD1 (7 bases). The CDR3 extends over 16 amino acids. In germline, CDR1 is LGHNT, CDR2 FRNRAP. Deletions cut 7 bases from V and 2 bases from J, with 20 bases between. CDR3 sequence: CASAINRGTVQETQYF. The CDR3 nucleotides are TGTGCTAGTGCCATCAACCGCGGGACAGTACAAGAGACCCAGTACTTC.

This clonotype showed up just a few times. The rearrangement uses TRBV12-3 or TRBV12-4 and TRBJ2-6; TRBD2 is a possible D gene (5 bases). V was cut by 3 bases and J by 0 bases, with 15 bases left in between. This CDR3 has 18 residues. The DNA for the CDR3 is TGTGCCAGCAGTTTTAGCGACCGATGGCGCTCTGGGGCCAACGTCCTGACTTTC. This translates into CASSFSDRWRSGANVLTF.

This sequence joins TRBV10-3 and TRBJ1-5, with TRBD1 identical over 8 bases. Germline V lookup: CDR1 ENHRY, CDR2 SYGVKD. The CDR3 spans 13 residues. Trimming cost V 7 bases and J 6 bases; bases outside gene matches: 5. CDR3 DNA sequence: TGTGCCATCAAGACAGGGGAAGGTCAGCCCCAGCATTTT. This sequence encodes CAIKTGEGQPQHF.

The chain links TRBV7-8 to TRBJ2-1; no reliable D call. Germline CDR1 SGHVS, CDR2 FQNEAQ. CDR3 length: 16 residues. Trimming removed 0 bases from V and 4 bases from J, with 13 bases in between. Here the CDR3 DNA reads TGTGCCAGCAGCTTAGCCCGGATCCATTTATACAATGAGCAGTTCTTC. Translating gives CASSLARIHLYNEQFF.

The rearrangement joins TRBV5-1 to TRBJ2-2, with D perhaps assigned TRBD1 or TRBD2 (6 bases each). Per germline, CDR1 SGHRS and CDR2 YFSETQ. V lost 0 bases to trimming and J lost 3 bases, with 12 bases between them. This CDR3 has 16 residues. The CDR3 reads CASSLATGADTGELFF. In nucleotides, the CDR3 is TGCGCCAGCAGCTTGGCGACGGGGGCGGACACCGGGGAGCTGTTTTTT.

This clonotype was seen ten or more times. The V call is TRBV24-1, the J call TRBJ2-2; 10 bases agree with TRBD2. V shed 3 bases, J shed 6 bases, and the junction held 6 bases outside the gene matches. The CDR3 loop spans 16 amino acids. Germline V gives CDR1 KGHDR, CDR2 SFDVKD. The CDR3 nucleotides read TGTGCCACCAGTGATCGGGGGACTAGCGTCGCCGGGGAGCTGTTTTTT. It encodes CATSDRGTSVAGELFF.

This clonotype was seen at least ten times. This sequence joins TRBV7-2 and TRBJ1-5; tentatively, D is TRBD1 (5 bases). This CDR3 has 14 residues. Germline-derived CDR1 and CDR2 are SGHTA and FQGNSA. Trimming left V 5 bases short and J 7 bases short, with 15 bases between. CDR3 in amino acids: CASSPWGGDQPQHF. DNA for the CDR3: TGTGCCAGCAGCCCTTGGGGGGGAGACCAGCCCCAGCATTTT.

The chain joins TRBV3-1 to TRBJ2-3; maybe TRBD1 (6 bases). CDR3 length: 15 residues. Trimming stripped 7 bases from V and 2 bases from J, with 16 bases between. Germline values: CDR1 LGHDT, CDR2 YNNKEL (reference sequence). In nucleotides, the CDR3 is TGTGCCAGCACCCTAACCGGGACATACACAGATACGCAGTATTTT. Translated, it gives CASTLTGTYTDTQYF.

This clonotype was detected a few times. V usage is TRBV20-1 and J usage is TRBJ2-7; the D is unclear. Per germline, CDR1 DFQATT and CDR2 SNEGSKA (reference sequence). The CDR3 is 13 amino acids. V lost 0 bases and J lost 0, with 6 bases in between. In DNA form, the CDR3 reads TGCAGTGCTAGAGACCGCAACTCCTACGAGCAGTACTTC. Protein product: CSARDRNSYEQYF.

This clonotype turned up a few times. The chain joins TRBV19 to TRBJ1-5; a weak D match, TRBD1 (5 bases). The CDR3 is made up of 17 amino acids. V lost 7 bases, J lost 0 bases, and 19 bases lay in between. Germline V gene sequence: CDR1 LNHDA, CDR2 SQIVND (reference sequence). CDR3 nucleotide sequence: TGTGCCAGTAATATCGGACAACGCGTCTATAGCAATCAGCCCCAGCATTTT. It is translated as CASNIGQRVYSNQPQHF.